What follows are 7 T cell receptor beta chains derived from one specimen sequenced in a study of CD8 T cells in Susac syndrome. Random-hexamer reverse transcription was applied to about 0.45 to 1 ug RNA. TCRdb ran MiXCR on the immunoSEQ multiplex PCR reads and lists one entry per CDR3 protein. There are about 140,000 distinct CDR3 sequences in the sample; 85% to 95% occur only once, and approximately 0.11% lies in the top ten. The sample taken for sequencing was CD4+ T cells from PBMCs. The receptors were sampled from a human donor with multiple sclerosis.

This clonotype was picked up one time. The chain carries TRBV7-2 and TRBJ2-7, with a weak D call TRBD2 (7 bases). Trimming removed 3 bases from V and 3 bases from J, with 15 bases in between. The CDR3 sequence is 15 residues long. Germline V gene sequence: CDR1 SGHTA, CDR2 FQGNSA. The CDR3 DNA is TGTGCCAGCAGCTTGGGCGGGGGCCCGTTCTACGAGCAGTACTTC. Residues: CASSLGGGPFYEQYF.

The CDR3 nucleotides read TGTGCCAGCACCCAAGGGGGCGATAACTATGGCTACACCTTC. This translates into CASTQGGDNYGYTF. This chain uses TRBV28 with TRBJ1-2; 7 bases agree with TRBD1. V was clipped by 7 bases and J by 1 base; unmatched bases: 6. Per germline, CDR1 MDHEN and CDR2 SYDVKM. This CDR3 is built from 14 residues.

This sequence joins TRBV29-1 and TRBJ1-1; D is unclear. This CDR3 has 11 amino acids. Trimming took off 4 bases at V and 3 bases at J, with 6 bases between the two ends. The germline V gene has CDR1 SQVTM and CDR2 ANQGSEA. DNA for the CDR3: TGCAGCGTTGTTCCCTACACTGAAGCTTTCTTT. Its translation: CSVVPYTEAFF.

The chain joins TRBV3-1 to TRBJ1-1, with D unresolved. Germline V CDR1 and CDR2: LGHDT, YNNKEL (reference sequence). CDR3 length: 13 amino acids. Between the trimmed V and J ends, which lost 7 bases and 0 bases, there was a span of 9 bases. The CDR3: CASKRQLNTEAFF. CDR3 nucleotide sequence: TGTGCCAGCAAGAGGCAGCTGAACACTGAAGCTTTCTTT.

The chain recombines TRBV6-5 with TRBJ2-7; a weak D match, TRBD2 (6 bases). The germline gives CDR1 MNHEY, CDR2 SVGAGI. The CDR3 is 13 residues long. V dropped 9 bases and J dropped 3 bases, with 15 bases sitting between them. The CDR3 coding sequence is TGTGCCAGTTCGGGAGTCGGGGGCTACGAGCAGTACTTC. Encoded protein: CASSGVGGYEQYF.

The CDR3 is CASTDRHNEQFF. The DNA of the CDR3 is TGCGCCAGCACGGACAGGCACAATGAGCAGTTCTTC. The chain joins TRBV5-1 to TRBJ2-1, with 7 bases lining up with TRBD1. The CDR3 is 12 residues long. The V gene's germline CDR1 is SGHRS and CDR2 YFSETQ. J lost 5 bases, V lost 6 bases, and 2 bases had no gene match.

This clonotype was found once. The gene calls are TRBV19 and TRBJ2-1; D perhaps matches TRBD1 (5 bases). The CDR3 runs to 14 residues. Trimming shortened V by 3 bases and J by 8 bases, and 14 bases separated the two germline ends. Germline V gives CDR1 LNHDA, CDR2 SQIVND (reference sequence). The CDR3 sequence is CASSMLGQGDEQFF. The DNA of the CDR3 is TGTGCCAGTAGTATGTTGGGGCAGGGCGATGAGCAGTTCTTC. Filled out from reference TRBV19 and TRBJ2-1, the complete variable domain reads DGGITQSPKYLFRKEGQNVTLSCEQNLNHDAMYWYRQDPGQGLRLIYYSQIVNDFQKGDIAEGYSVSREKKESFPLTVTSAQKNPTAFYLCASSMLGQGDEQFFGPGTRLTVL.